This T cell receptor beta chain was obtained from a study of read filtering for tumor transcriptome and immune sequencing. On the study more broadly: Eight or nine patients were R-ISS I, around 15 were R-ISS II, 6 or 7 were R-ISS III. Per sample, TCR-region reads ranged about 4.05 to 11 million by IR-seq, about 75 to 1,300 by RNA-seq.

With 2 bases clipped from V and 3 bases from J, the junction kept 16 bases outside the gene matches. Germline CDR1 reads LGHNT; CDR2 reads FRNRAP. There are 18 residues in the CDR3. This clonotype has a handful of counts. This library used approximately 390 ng RNA and molecular barcoded adaptors spanning alpha/delta and beta/gamma chains. TCRdb reprocessed the reads with MiXCR, giving one entry per CDR3 protein. Here the sample spans some 130,000 distinct CDR3 sequences, under 15% being singletons. The genes are TRBV12-5 and TRBJ2-7; 7 bases map to TRBD2. This clonotype originated in a donor aged 40 or over with multiple myeloma. Material: a population of CD138-negative cells sorted from bone marrow. CDR3 residues: CASGLPLGRAGVIYEQYF. In nucleotides, the CDR3 is TGTGCTAGTGGTTTGCCCCTCGGACGGGCGGGAGTTATCTACGAGCAGTACTTC. The entire variable domain, with the rest obtained from reference TRBV12-5 and TRBJ2-7, is as follows: DARVTQTPRHKVTEMGQEVTMRCQPILGHNTVFWYRQTMMQGLELLAYFRNRAPLDDSGMPKDRFSAEMPDATLATLKIQPSEPRDSAVYFCASGLPLGRAGVIYEQYFGPGTRLTVT.